One T cell receptor beta chain is described in this entry. This clone was detected only once. Its antigen is not yet known. Base quality data are lacking; no much larger clone is found one base away. Each collaborating institution followed its own protocols to collect whole blood in K2EDTA tubes. For TCRbeta analysis, collaborators shipped samples in one of three forms: frozen whole blood, isolated PBMCs, or DNA extracted from either of those sample types. These data come from a study of blood T cell repertoires in COVID-19 (dated by TCRdb to about 2020). About the investigation overall: The collaborator samples originated in the United States, Italy and Spain and spanned the acute and convalescent phases of COVID-19. The prospective study material was composed of cDNA or gDNA derived from T cells, B-cell-depleted T cells, or PBMCs. Subjects who had been exposed to COVID-19, were actively infected with it, or had recovered from it provided the deeply sampled blood TCRbeta repertoires that made up the dataset. Where available, HLA class I and class II types were obtained from metadata supplied by the sample provider rather than from assay-based typing. A freely available public database, intended as a resource for researchers studying the immune response to SARS-CoV-2, is where the repertoires were released. Samples were obtained from the ongoing ImmuneRACE study (first 160 participants) and from 1,254 subjects provided by 6 global collaborators. Sample metadata almost always included a de-identified subject ID, COVID-19 status, age in years and sex. General findings and caveats noted by the study authors: How much clinical and demographic metadata was included differed by source and by participant, and the metadata was provided uncurated.

The trim is 3 bases for V and 3 bases for J, with a gap of 11 bases between the germline ends. The CDR3, cysteine through phenylalanine, is 14 amino acids long. The only DNA kept is the CDR3, 42 bases in frame from the first base. CDR1 and CDR2, looked up from the germline V gene, are KGHSH and LQKENI. TCRbeta CDR3 regions were amplified from genomic DNA by means of the immunoSEQ Assay, a bias-controlled multiplex PCR. In the source study's methods: Within the assay, amplification of reference gene primers was used to estimate how many nucleated cells each sample contained. Sequence reads were collapsed and filtered to measure the absolute abundance of every unique TCRbeta CDR3 rearrangement. Productive Simpson clonality was computed per sample as the square root of Simpson's diversity index over productive rearrangements. TCRdb carries this immuneACCESS record with in-frame sequences only. Its versions omit some clonotypes, under half of them owing to an unresolved V gene in the studies checked, with the rest unexplained. D and trimming come from the DNA, and the V and J calls and clone size come from that table. This sample comprises 50,000 to 70,000 clones, 85% to 90% of them detected only once. The ten largest clonotypes hold 6% to 8% of the sample.

The TCR was taken from a human donor with active COVID-19. The donor label of this sample is uncertain. The chain links TRBV18 with TRBJ1-1; the D gene is not confidently resolved. The sample taken for sequencing was peripheral blood. In nucleotide form, the sequence is TGTGCCAGCTCACCTACCCGAGAGGACACTGAAGCTTTCTTT. The resulting protein is CASSPTREDTEAFF.